This entry concerns a single TCR beta chain. What antigen it recognizes has not been identified. A far more abundant clone sits one base away, making this likely a read error. Different DNA sequences within this sample yield the same CDR3. Using the deep immunoSEQ assay, TCR CDR3 regions were amplified from genomic DNA by multiplex PCR. Extracted genomic DNA from each cell subset was distributed evenly across all wells of several immunoSEQ 96-well plates, and each plate was treated as a replicate. Each replicate PCR for unsorted PBMC received about 300 ng genomic DNA, equal to tens of thousands of T cell genomes. Unsorted PBMC genomic DNA was sequenced across ten immunoSEQ deep assay plates. The purified libraries were quantified using a Qubit 3.0 fluorometer, sized with a Bioanalyzer 2100, and then quantified again using the KAPA Library Quantification kit. A separate single-read 150-cycle Illumina NextSeq 550 flow cell was used to sequence each immunoSEQ 96-well plate. Concerning the study's data processing: Because the immunoSEQ output included only junctional sequences and no quality scores, the filtering could not be the same as the filtering used for full-length reads. To assign V/J genes and CDR3, sequences were annotated against IMGT germline references using PyIR, a Python wrapper for IgBLAST v1.9. Reads were removed for weak V/J assignments (E-value above 1e-6), missing CDR3, stop codons, out-of-frame junctions, or ambiguous translated residues. V3J clonotypes were defined by identical inferred V gene, J gene, and CDR3 amino acid sequence. The percentage overlap between two repertoires was calculated by dividing the number of shared unique clonotypes by the size of the smaller repertoire. Three approaches were used to assess repertoire richness: RTK rarefaction, the Chao1 estimator, and Recon v2.1 estimates of unobserved clonotypes. In TCRdb, the immuneACCESS table is reduced to in-frame sequences with V and J assigned. These tables do not hold every clone; where another copy was compared, an unresolved V gene accounts for under half, and the others remain unexplained. D and trimming come from the DNA, and the V and J calls and clone size come from that table. This sample gives over 400,000 clones in total; over 70% of them show up just once. About 12% of the sample is held by the ten biggest clonotypes.

This specimen comes from a study of shared clonotypes between healthy human individuals (dated by TCRdb to the early 2020s). At the level of the whole study: A few men and two women, aged 18 to 49 years, made up the cohort. Different laboratories and diverse techniques were used to prepare libraries and sequence TCR repertoires, to increase sequencing depth and limit assay-specific biases. To estimate repertoire size and how much clonotypes are shared between individuals, the study performed deep sequencing of blood TCR repertoires from a handful of healthy adults. Per donor, leukapheresis produced somewhere between about 0.8 and 9 billion PBMCs. The research as a whole found: Sampling was restricted to blood, and TCR repertoires in tissue are likely to differ from TCR repertoires in blood. Because the study included a small number of donors, the genetic and exposure-history diversity represented was limited. Pairwise subsampling led to the expectation that sequencing depth would affect the degree of clonotype sharing among donors.

Its CDR3 holds 13 amino acids, cysteine through phenylalanine. Of all the DNA, just the CDR3 is kept, 39 bases in frame from base 1. Reading the germline V gene gives CDR1 MNHNS and CDR2 SASEGT. V gives up 10 bases and J gives up 3 bases, and the segment between their germline ends measures 13 bases. The donors were healthy, HIV-negative adults with no recently reported acute infections or vaccinations. Every donor was a Caucasian adult living in Nashville, Tennessee, USA. For unsorted samples, 90 million or so PBMCs were counted, and genomic DNA was extracted using the QIAamp DNA Blood Mini kit. Blood was collected by leukapheresis, and PBMCs were isolated by Ficoll-Histopaque density gradient centrifugation and then cryopreserved in liquid nitrogen vapor phase.

The sequence was collected from a middle-aged woman in good health. Some clones in this sample may be carry-over from other donors' samples. Sequences were obtained from PBMCs. Rearrangement joined TRBV6-1 to TRBJ2-1; 7 matching bases give a weak D call of TRBD1. The sequence in DNA is TGTGCCACCCGGGGGACAGTCTACAATGAGCAGTTCTTC. This encodes CATRGTVYNEQFF.